A single sample gave rise to the 20 T cell receptor beta chains below, sequenced in a study of shared clonotypes between healthy human individuals. Produced via immunoSEQ multiplex PCR; TCRdb's table is partial and in-frame only. The sample carries millions of clones, around 90% recorded once. The sequenced material came from naive CD4+ T cells sorted from blood. Subset defined: CD45RA+ positively selected. All receptors come from a man in his late teens or twenties in good health.

This clone appeared a few times. This CDR3 reads CASSYPGTTNTGELFF. In nucleotides, the CDR3 is TGTGCCAGCAGTTACCCCGGGACGACGAACACCGGGGAGCTGTTTTTT. This chain links TRBV28 with TRBJ2-2; the D call may be TRBD1 or TRBD2 (5 bases each). Trimming pared 4 bases from V and 0 bases from J, leaving 12 bases between. The CDR3 loop spans 16 amino acids. Germline V gives CDR1 MDHEN, CDR2 SYDVKM.

The rearrangement uses TRBV5-4 and TRBJ2-3; D is ambiguous. Trimming removed 1 base from V and 0 bases from J, with 9 bases in between. Per germline, CDR1 SGHNT and CDR2 YYREEE (reference sequence). CDR3 length: 15 amino acids. The DNA for the CDR3 is TGTGCCAGCAGCTTGTCTAGTTATAGCACAGATACGCAGTATTTT. Translation: CASSLSSYSTDTQYF. The complete variable domain, with remaining parts taken from reference TRBV5-4 and TRBJ2-3, reads ETGVTQSPTHLIKTRGQQVTLRCSSQSGHNTVSWYQQALGQGPQFIFQYYREEENGRGNFPPRFSGLQFPNYSSELNVNALELDDSALYLCASSLSSYSTDTQYFGPGTRLTVL.

V and J are TRBV18 and TRBJ1-1; maybe TRBD1 (6 bases). Germline lookup yields CDR1 KGHSH and CDR2 LQKENI. CDR3 length: 15 residues. The germline V and J ends were trimmed by 0 bases and 4 bases, with 12 bases remaining between them. CDR3 sequence reads: CASSPPGGPGTEAFF. As DNA, the CDR3 is TGTGCCAGCTCACCACCGGGGGGGCCAGGCACTGAAGCTTTCTTT.

This sequence joins TRBV5-6 and TRBJ2-7, with TRBD2 matching 7 bases. This CDR3 has 15 residues. Germline lookup yields CDR1 SGHDT and CDR2 YYEEEE. Trimming removed 6 bases from V and 0 bases from J; junction bases left unmatched: 9. The CDR3 nucleotides read TGTGCCAGCACCTTACTAGCGTTCAGCTCCTACGAGCAGTACTTC. This encodes CASTLLAFSSYEQYF.

The V gene is TRBV14, the J gene TRBJ2-7, with no clear D. This CDR3 region has 17 residues. Trimming took 5 bases from V and 0 from J, leaving 20 bases between them. Germline values: CDR1 SGHDN, CDR2 FVKESK. The CDR3 loop reads CASSESLLRASSYEQYF. The DNA for the CDR3 is TGTGCCAGCAGCGAAAGCTTACTCCGAGCCAGCTCCTACGAGCAGTACTTC.

This chain links TRBV10-1 with TRBJ2-7; 9 bases align to TRBD2. CDR3 length equals 16 residues. Germline CDR1 and CDR2: WNHNN and SYGVQD (reference sequence). With 6 bases clipped from V and 3 bases from J, the junction kept 12 bases outside the gene matches. The CDR3 protein is CASSWTSAYTYYEQYF. CDR3 sequence (DNA): TGCGCCAGCAGCTGGACTAGCGCCTACACCTACTACGAGCAGTACTTC.

V and J are TRBV11-2 and TRBJ1-1; possible D gene TRBD1, 5 bases. The length of the CDR3 is 15 residues. CDR1 is SGHAT and CDR2 is FQNNGV in the germline V gene. Trimming took off 2 bases at V and 5 bases at J, with 15 bases between the two ends. In nucleotides, the CDR3 is TGTGCCAGCAGCTTAAGCGGGGGAGGAGGAACTGAAGCTTTCTTT. Its translation is CASSLSGGGGTEAFF.

With regard to this clone: The same CDR3 also results from other DNA sequences found in this sample. The V gene is TRBV7-9, the J gene TRBJ2-7; D is undetermined. Germline assignment: CDR1 SEHNR and CDR2 FQNEAQ (reference sequence). Trimming took off 2 bases at V and 1 base at J, with 6 bases between the two ends. The CDR3 has 13 amino acids. CDR3 residues: CASSLSLSYEQYF. As DNA, the CDR3 is TGTGCCAGCAGCTTAAGTCTATCCTACGAGCAGTACTTC.

The J gene is TRBJ2-5, the V gene TRBV7-8; 8 nucleotides line up with TRBD1. The CDR3 is 14 residues long. CDR1 is SGHVS, CDR2 FQNEAQ, per germline. Trimming took 5 bases from V and 5 from J; bases not matched to a gene: 7. CDR3 DNA sequence: TGTGCCAGCAGCCAAAACAGGGGGTCGGAGACCCAGTACTTC. Translation: CASSQNRGSETQYF. The whole variable domain, remainder taken from reference TRBV7-8 and TRBJ2-5, is GAGVSQSPRYKVAKRGQDVALRCDPISGHVSLFWYQQALGQGPEFLTYFQNEAQLDKSGLPSDRFFAERPEGSVSTLKIQRTQQEDSAVYLCASSQNRGSETQYFGPGTRLLVL.

This chain links TRBV11-3 with TRBJ2-7; D not resolved. Deletions cut 5 bases from V and 0 bases from J, with 11 bases between. Germline V CDR1 and CDR2: SGHNT, YENEEA. The CDR3 length is 14 residues. The CDR3 spells CASSLTGASYEQYF. In DNA form, the CDR3 reads TGTGCCAGCAGCCTAACTGGAGCCTCCTACGAGCAGTACTTC.

The CDR3: CASSPAGGGNTIYF. For the CDR3, the DNA is TGTGCCAGCAGCCCAGCGGGGGGTGGAAACACCATATATTTT. V gene TRBV9 combines with J gene TRBJ1-3, with D tentatively TRBD1 (5 bases). V lost 4 bases and J 3 bases, leaving 11 bases between the germline ends. This CDR3 has 14 residues. CDR1 is SGDLS, CDR2 YYNGEE, per germline.

The rearrangement uses TRBV4-1 and TRBJ2-2, with D hard to call. The germline V gene has CDR1 MGHRA and CDR2 YSYEKL. V gave up 0 bases and J gave up 7 bases, with 12 bases separating them. The CDR3 sequence is 15 residues long. The CDR3 here is CASSQDDSYNGELFF. CDR3 coding DNA: TGCGCCAGCAGCCAAGATGATAGTTATAACGGGGAGCTGTTTTTT.

The chain uses TRBV11-2 and TRBJ1-1; D remains unclear. Trimming removed 3 bases from V and 1 base from J, with 9 bases in between. Germline-derived CDR1 and CDR2 are SGHAT and FQNNGV. This CDR3 contains 14 residues. The chain's CDR3 is CASSFNSGNTEAFF. The CDR3 DNA reads TGTGCCAGCAGCTTTAACAGCGGGAACACTGAAGCTTTCTTT.

This clone was seen just once. At one end the junction does not follow the germline gene, possibly because of a read error. This chain uses TRBV5-1 with TRBJ1-2, with a weak D call TRBD1 (6 bases). This CDR3 is built from 13 residues. The germline CDR1 and CDR2 sequences are SGHRS and YFSETQ. The CDR3 DNA is TGCGCCAGCAGCTGGACCTCGGGGGGCCCCCACCTCTTC. Its translation is CASSWTSGGPHLF.

This rearrangement joins TRBV19 to TRBJ1-6; D possibly corresponds to TRBD1 (5 bases). Germline CDR1 is LNHDA and CDR2 is SQIVND (reference sequence). Trimming cost V 6 bases and J 3 bases, with 12 bases left between them. This CDR3 is 15 amino acids long. The CDR3 protein is CASSVDSNYNSPLHF. The CDR3 DNA reads TGTGCCAGTAGCGTAGACAGTAACTATAATTCACCCCTCCACTTT. The variable domain in full, completed from reference TRBV19 and TRBJ1-6, reads DGGITQSPKYLFRKEGQNVTLSCEQNLNHDAMYWYRQDPGQGLRLIYYSQIVNDFQKGDIAEGYSVSREKKESFPLTVTSAQKNPTAFYLCASSVDSNYNSPLHFGNGTRLTVT.

V usage is TRBV19 and J usage is TRBJ1-4, with a weak D call TRBD1 (6 bases). CDR3 size: 16 residues. Germline V CDR1 and CDR2: LNHDA, SQIVND (reference sequence). V was clipped by 3 bases and J by 3 bases, with 14 bases between them. The CDR3 DNA is TGTGCCAGTAGTATCGGAGGGGGATCTGCTAATGAAAAACTGTTTTTT. Translation gives CASSIGGGSANEKLFF.

The chain links TRBV2 to TRBJ1-5; 7 bases map to TRBD1. CDR1 and CDR2 from the germline V gene are SNHLY and FYNNEI. This CDR3 is 15 amino acids long. The ends lost 6 bases at V and 0 bases at J; junction bases unmatched: 5. Here the CDR3 DNA reads TGTGCCAGCAGCGGGGACAGTAATAGCAATCAGCCCCAGCATTTT. The encoded protein is CASSGDSNSNQPQHF.

The chain is built from TRBV10-3 and TRBJ2-7; D is perhaps TRBD1 or TRBD2 (5 bases each). Germline V CDR1 and CDR2: ENHRY, SYGVKD. This CDR3 contains 13 residues. Trimming took 2 bases from V and 5 from J, leaving 10 bases between them. CDR3 in DNA: TGTGCCATCAGTGAGACCGGGGACCACGAGCAGTACTTC. Amino acid sequence: CAISETGDHEQYF.

Worth noting for this clone: This CDR3 is also generated by other DNA sequences in the sample. The chain uses TRBV20-1 and TRBJ2-1; unclear D gene. The CDR3 is made up of 11 amino acids. Trimming took off 6 bases at V and 6 bases at J, with 9 bases between the two ends. CDR1 and CDR2 from the germline V gene are DFQATT and SNEGSKA (reference sequence). The CDR3 nucleotides read TGCAGTGCGAGCCCCGGCAATGAGCAGTTCTTC. This translates into CSASPGNEQFF.

This clone was recorded once. J is TRBJ2-3 and V is TRBV18, with TRBD2 identical over 10 bases. CDR3 length: 17 amino acids. Germline V gene sequence: CDR1 KGHSH, CDR2 LQKENI. Losses at the gene ends were 1 base for V and 2 bases for J; bases not matched to a gene: 6. The CDR3 DNA reads as TGTGCCAGCTCACCACTTTGGACTAGCGGATCCACAGATACGCAGTATTTT. It encodes CASSPLWTSGSTDTQYF.